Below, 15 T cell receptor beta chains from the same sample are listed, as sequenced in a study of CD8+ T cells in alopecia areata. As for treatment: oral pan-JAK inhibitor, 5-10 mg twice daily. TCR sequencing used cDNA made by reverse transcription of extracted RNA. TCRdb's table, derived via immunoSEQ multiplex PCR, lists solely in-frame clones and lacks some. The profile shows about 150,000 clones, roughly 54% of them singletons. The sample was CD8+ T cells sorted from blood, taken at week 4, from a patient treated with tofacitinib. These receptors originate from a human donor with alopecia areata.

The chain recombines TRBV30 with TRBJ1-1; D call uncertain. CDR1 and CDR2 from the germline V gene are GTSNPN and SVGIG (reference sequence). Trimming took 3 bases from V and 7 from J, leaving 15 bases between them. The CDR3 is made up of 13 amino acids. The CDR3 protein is CAWREDVGVEAFF. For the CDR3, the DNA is TGTGCCTGGAGGGAAGACGTTGGGGTTGAAGCTTTCTTT. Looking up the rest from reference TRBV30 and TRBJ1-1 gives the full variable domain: SQTIHQWPATLVQPVGSPLSLECTVEGTSNPNLYWYRQAAGRGLQLLFYSVGIGQISSEVPQNLSASRPQDRQFILSSKKLLLSDSGFYLCAWREDVGVEAFFGQGTRLTVV.

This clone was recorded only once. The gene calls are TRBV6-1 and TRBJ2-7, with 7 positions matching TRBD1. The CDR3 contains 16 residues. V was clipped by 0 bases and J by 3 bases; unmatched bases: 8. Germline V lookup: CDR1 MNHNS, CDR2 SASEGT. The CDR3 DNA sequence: TGTGCCAGCAGTGAAGCAAGTAGGACAGGCCGCTACGAGCAGTACTTC. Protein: CASSEASRTGRYEQYF.

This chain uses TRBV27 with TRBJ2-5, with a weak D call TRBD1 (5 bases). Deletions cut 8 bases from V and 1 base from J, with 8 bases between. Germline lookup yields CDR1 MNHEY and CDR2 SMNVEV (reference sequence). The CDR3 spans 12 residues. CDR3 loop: CASQGTQETQYF. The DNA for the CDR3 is TGTGCCAGCCAGGGTACCCAAGAGACCCAGTACTTC.

DNA of the CDR3: TGTGCCAGCAGCCCCCTGGGACAGGAAGGGCTCGAGCAGTACTTC. Translating it yields CASSPLGQEGLEQYF. This rearrangement joins TRBV13 to TRBJ2-7; 8 nucleotides align to TRBD1. This CDR3 has 15 residues. CDR1 and CDR2 from the germline V gene are PRHDT and FYEKMQ (reference sequence). V lost 5 bases and J lost 6; bases outside the gene matches: 12.

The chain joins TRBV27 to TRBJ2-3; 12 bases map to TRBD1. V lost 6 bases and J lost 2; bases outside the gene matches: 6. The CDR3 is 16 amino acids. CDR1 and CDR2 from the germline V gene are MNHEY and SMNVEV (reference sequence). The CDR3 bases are TGTGCCAGCAGCGACGGGACAGGGGGCGTCACAGATACGCAGTATTTT. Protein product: CASSDGTGGVTDTQYF.

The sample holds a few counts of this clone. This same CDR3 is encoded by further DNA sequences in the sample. The CDR3 DNA reads TGCAGCGTTGTGACGGGTTCCGGGGAGCTGTTTTTT. This codes for CSVVTGSGELFF. The genes are TRBV29-1 and TRBJ2-2; D is ambiguous. The germline V gene has CDR1 SQVTM and CDR2 ANQGSEA. CDR3 length: 12 amino acids. The V and J ends lost 4 bases and 6 bases respectively, with 9 bases between them.

CDR3 protein: CASSLRTGVQDEQYF. The CDR3 DNA sequence: TGTGCCAGCAGCTTAAGGACAGGGGTGCAGGACGAGCAGTACTTC. V is TRBV7-9 and J is TRBJ2-7; TRBD1 matches at 9 bases. Germline CDR1 is SEHNR and CDR2 is FQNEAQ (reference sequence). V lost 2 bases, J lost 5 bases, and 7 bases stayed unmatched. The CDR3 is made up of 15 amino acids. Using reference TRBV7-9 and TRBJ2-7 for the parts outside the CDR3, the full variable domain is DTGVSQNPRHKITKRGQNVTFRCDPISEHNRLYWYRQTLGQGPEFLTYFQNEAQLEKSRLLSDRFSAERPKGSFSTLEIQRTEQGDSAMYLCASSLRTGVQDEQYFGPGTRLTVT.

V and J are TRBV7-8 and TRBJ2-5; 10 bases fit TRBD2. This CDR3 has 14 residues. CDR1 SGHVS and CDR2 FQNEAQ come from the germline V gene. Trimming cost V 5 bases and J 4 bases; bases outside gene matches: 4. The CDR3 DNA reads TGTGCCAGCAGCCGAGCGGGGGGGCCAGAGACCCAGTACTTC. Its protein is CASSRAGGPETQYF.

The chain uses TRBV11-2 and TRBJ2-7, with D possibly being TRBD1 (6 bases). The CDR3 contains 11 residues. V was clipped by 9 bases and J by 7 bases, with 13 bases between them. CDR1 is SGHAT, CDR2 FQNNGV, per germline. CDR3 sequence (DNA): TGTGCCAGTACAGGGAACGGAGAGCAGTACTTC. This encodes CASTGNGEQYF.

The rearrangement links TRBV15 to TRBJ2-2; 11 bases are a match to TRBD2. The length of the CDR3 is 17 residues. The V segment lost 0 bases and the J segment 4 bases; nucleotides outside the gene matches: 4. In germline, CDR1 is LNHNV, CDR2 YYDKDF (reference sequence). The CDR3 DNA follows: TGTGCCACCAGCAGAGATCGACTAGCGGGGAGCACCGGGGAGCTGTTTTTT. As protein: CATSRDRLAGSTGELFF. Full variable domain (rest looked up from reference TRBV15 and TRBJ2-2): DAMVIQNPRYQVTQFGKPVTLSCSQTLNHNVMYWYQQKSSQAPKLLFHYYDKDFNNEADTPDNFQSRRPNTSFCFLDIRSPGLGDTAMYLCATSRDRLAGSTGELFFGEGSRLTVL.

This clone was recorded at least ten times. The CDR3 DNA sequence: TGCGCCAGCAGCCCCTGGGGCAGGGAACTGTTTTTT. It codes for CASSPWGRELFF. The chain links TRBV5-1 to TRBJ1-4; D perhaps matches TRBD1 (5 bases). Germline assignment: CDR1 SGHRS and CDR2 YFSETQ. Trimming pared 4 bases from V and 12 bases from J, leaving 13 bases between. The CDR3 has 12 amino acids.

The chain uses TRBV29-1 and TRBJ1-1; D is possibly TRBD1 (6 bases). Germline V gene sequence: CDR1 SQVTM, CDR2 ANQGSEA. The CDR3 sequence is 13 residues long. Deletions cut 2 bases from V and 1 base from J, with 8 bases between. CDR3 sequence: CSVESGANTEAFF. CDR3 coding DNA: TGCAGCGTTGAATCGGGGGCGAACACTGAAGCTTTCTTT.

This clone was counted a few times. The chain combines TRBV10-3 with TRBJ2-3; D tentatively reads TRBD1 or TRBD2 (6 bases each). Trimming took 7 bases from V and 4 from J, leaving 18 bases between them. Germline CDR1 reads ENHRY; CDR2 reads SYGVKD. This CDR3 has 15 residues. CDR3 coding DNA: TGTGCCATCAACGAGGGGGGACACAGCGCAGATACGCAGTATTTT. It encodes CAINEGGHSADTQYF.

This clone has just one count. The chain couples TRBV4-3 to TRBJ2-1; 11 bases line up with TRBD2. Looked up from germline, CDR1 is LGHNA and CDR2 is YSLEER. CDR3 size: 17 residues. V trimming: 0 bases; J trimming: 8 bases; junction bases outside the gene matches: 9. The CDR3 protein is CASSQDGASGGSDEQFF. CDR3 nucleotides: TGCGCCAGCAGCCAAGATGGGGCTAGCGGGGGGTCGGATGAGCAGTTCTTC.

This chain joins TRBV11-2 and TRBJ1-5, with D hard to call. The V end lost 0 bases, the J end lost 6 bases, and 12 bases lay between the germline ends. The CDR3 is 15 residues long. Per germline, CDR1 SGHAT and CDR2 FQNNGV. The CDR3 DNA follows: TGTGCCAGCAGCTTAGATATAGTAACGCCTCAGCCCCAGCATTTT. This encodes CASSLDIVTPQPQHF.